This TCR beta chain was identified during a study of T cells in Graves' hyperthyroidism and ophthalmopathy. Study results and limitations: Clonotypes that were expanded in thyroid above 0.001 mostly appeared in blood too. Ophthalmopathy was model-predicted a median about 6.7 months pre-onset.

This clonotype has ten or more counts. Antigen unknown. RNA transcripts were the template for amplifying TCR beta CDR3 regions. The HTBI primer set served for first-round RT-PCR of the TCR CDR3. TCRdb re-derived calls from the multiplex PCR reads in MiXCR, one entry per CDR3 protein. The table includes 450,000 to 700,000 distinct CDR3 sequences, around 46% detected once. The sample consisted of peripheral blood or thyroid tissue (not recorded which). The receptor was isolated from an adult woman with Graves' disease, either hyperthyroidism or ophthalmopathy (not recorded which).

CDR3 protein: CASSPGLGLTGELFF. The DNA of the CDR3 is TGCGCCAGCAGCCCGGGGCTAGGGCTGACCGGGGAGCTGTTTTTT. The J gene is TRBJ2-2, the V gene TRBV4-1, with D perhaps matching TRBD1 or TRBD2 (5 bases each). The ends were cut back, 4 bases at V and 5 bases at J, with 14 bases in the middle. Per germline, CDR1 MGHRA and CDR2 YSYEKL. The CDR3 is 15 residues long.